The 12 T cell receptor beta chains given below trace back to one sample, sequenced in a study of blood T cell repertoires in COVID-19. This table comes from immunoSEQ multiplex PCR, and its TCRdb copy is limited to in-frame clones, with some not included. Altogether some 190,000 clones are present, 82% being singletons, with the ten largest covering less than 9.5%. The sequencing sample was made of peripheral blood. The receptors originated from an older woman with COVID-19, enrolled during active disease.

The chain links TRBV19 to TRBJ1-1, with D hard to call. The CDR3 has 16 amino acids. Germline-derived CDR1 and CDR2 are LNHDA and SQIVND (reference sequence). The ends were cut back, 6 bases at V and 6 bases at J, with 23 bases in the middle. DNA for the CDR3: TGTGCCAGTAGCGCAGGTTACATAGCGGGCGGCCCTGAAGCTTTCTTT. Translated: CASSAGYIAGGPEAFF.

The J gene is TRBJ2-7, the V gene TRBV28; TRBD2 matches at 8 bases. CDR3 length equals 14 residues. V was clipped by 6 bases and J by 12 bases; unmatched bases: 16. CDR1 MDHEN and CDR2 SYDVKM come from the germline V gene. The CDR3 loop is CASSLPLLSSGTYF. CDR3 coding DNA: TGTGCCAGCAGCCTCCCCCTCTTGAGTAGCGGGACGTACTTC.

V is TRBV3-1 (or the pseudogene TRBV3-2) and J is TRBJ2-1; the match to TRBD2 covers 7 bases. CDR1 and CDR2 from the germline V gene are LGHDT and YNNKEL (reference sequence). The CDR3 is 16 residues long. Germline trimming cut 3 bases from V and 1 base from J; bases unmatched to any gene: 6. The CDR3 DNA follows: TGTGCCAGCAGCCAGCCGGGGGGTTCATCCTACAATGAGCAGTTCTTC. It encodes CASSQPGGSSYNEQFF.

The chain is built from TRBV30 and TRBJ1-1; D might be TRBD1 (5 bases). The V end was cut by 5 bases, the J end by 4 bases, with 23 bases between. Germline V gene lookup returns CDR1 GTSNPN and CDR2 SVGIG (reference sequence). The CDR3 is 16 residues long. This chain's CDR3 is CAWGLLHRLLSTEAFF. As DNA, the CDR3 is TGTGCCTGGGGCCTCCTCCACAGGCTCTTGAGCACTGAAGCTTTCTTT.

The chain carries TRBV18 and TRBJ1-4, with D possibly being TRBD1 (5 bases). In germline, CDR1 is KGHSH, CDR2 LQKENI. The CDR3 consists of 15 residues. The V and J ends lost 3 bases and 4 bases respectively, with 12 bases between them. CDR3 nucleotides: TGTGCCAGCTCACCTTCAGGGTTATTTAATGAAAAACTGTTTTTT. Its translation is CASSPSGLFNEKLFF.

The V call is TRBV5-6, the J call TRBJ1-4; D is undetermined. The length of the CDR3 is 15 residues. CDR1 is SGHDT, CDR2 YYEEEE, per germline. Trimming stripped 2 bases from V and 5 bases from J, with 13 bases between. The CDR3 region is CASSFAGGGNEKLFF. CDR3 DNA: TGTGCCAGCAGCTTCGCAGGCGGAGGCAATGAAAAACTGTTTTTT.

This chain uses TRBV19 with TRBJ1-2, with TRBD1 as a possible D gene (6 bases). The CDR3 covers 15 residues. Germline lookup yields CDR1 LNHDA and CDR2 SQIVND (reference sequence). Trimming removed 4 bases at V and 7 bases at J, with 19 bases between. The CDR3 DNA sequence: TGTGCCAGTAGTACTACAACCGGGACACGCCTTGGCTACACCTTC. Translation gives CASSTTTGTRLGYTF. Together with reference TRBV19 and TRBJ1-2, the CDR3 gives the full variable domain: DGGITQSPKYLFRKEGQNVTLSCEQNLNHDAMYWYRQDPGQGLRLIYYSQIVNDFQKGDIAEGYSVSREKKESFPLTVTSAQKNPTAFYLCASSTTTGTRLGYTFGSGTRLTVV.

In DNA, the CDR3 is TGTGCCAGCAGCCAGTTTACAGGCTACGAGCAGTACTTC. Translated, it gives CASSQFTGYEQYF. V usage is TRBV3-1 (or the pseudogene TRBV3-2) and J usage is TRBJ2-7, with D possibly TRBD1 on 5 matching bases. Germline V gene data show CDR1 as LGHDT and CDR2 as YNNKEL (reference sequence). This CDR3 is 13 amino acids long. The V end lost 3 bases, the J end lost 3 bases, and 9 bases lay between the germline ends.

The J gene is TRBJ1-2, the V gene TRBV9, with 8 bases aligning to TRBD1. V was clipped by 4 bases and J by 2 bases; unmatched bases: 10. The CDR3 is 16 residues long. The V gene's germline CDR1 is SGDLS and CDR2 YYNGEE. This CDR3 reads CASSPSSRGQNYGYTF. CDR3 nucleotide sequence: TGTGCCAGCAGCCCCTCGAGCAGGGGGCAAAACTATGGCTACACCTTC.

The V and J genes are TRBV7-2 and TRBJ1-2, with 9 bases aligning to TRBD1. The CDR3 has 15 amino acids. Germline values: CDR1 SGHTA, CDR2 FQGNSA. The J segment lost 6 bases and the V segment lost 0 bases, leaving 5 bases of the junction unmatched. This chain's CDR3 is CASSLAGQGADGYTF. The CDR3 bases are TGTGCCAGCAGCTTAGCGGGACAGGGAGCGGATGGCTACACCTTC.

The V gene is TRBV7-6, the J gene TRBJ2-1, with 8 bases lining up with TRBD2. The ends lost 5 bases at V and 3 bases at J; junction bases unmatched: 9. The CDR3 runs 16 residues. Germline V gives CDR1 SGHVS, CDR2 FNYEAQ. The CDR3: CASSPPRLAGYNEQFF. As DNA, the CDR3 is TGTGCCAGCAGCCCCCCGCGGCTAGCGGGCTACAATGAGCAGTTCTTC.

The rearrangement joins TRBV11-2 to TRBJ1-4; 7 bases line up with TRBD1. With 4 bases clipped from V and 3 bases from J, the junction kept 8 bases outside the gene matches. The CDR3 contains 16 residues. The V gene's germline CDR1 is SGHAT and CDR2 FQNNGV. In nucleotides, the CDR3 is TGTGCCAGCAGCTCAAACAGGGGTCGTCCTAATGAAAAACTGTTTTTT. It encodes CASSSNRGRPNEKLFF.